The 3 T cell receptor beta chains presented below share a single source sample, sequenced in a study of T cells in tumors after PD-1 blockade. Generated by immunoSEQ multiplex PCR, the TCRdb table keeps only in-frame clones and is missing some. The table has approximately 8,100 clones, approximately 70% seen once. Material: tumor tissue, obtained after anti-PD-1 treatment. These receptors all stem from a human donor with basal cell carcinoma.

The rearrangement links TRBV5-1 to TRBJ2-5; 14 nucleotides match TRBD2. V shed 4 bases and J 2 bases; nucleotides not matched to a gene: 7. CDR3 length equals 17 residues. The germline V gene encodes CDR1 SGHRS and CDR2 YFSETQ. The CDR3 nucleotides read TGCGCCAGCAGCCGCCGACTAGCGGGGGGGCCACAAGAGACCCAGTACTTC. It encodes CASSRRLAGGPQETQYF.

This clone was seen a handful of times. The sample carries other DNA sequences with the same CDR3. The chain recombines TRBV30 with TRBJ1-1, with TRBD1 as a possible D gene (5 bases). Looked up from germline, CDR1 is GTSNPN and CDR2 is SVGIG (reference sequence). The CDR3 length is 13 residues. V lost 2 bases, J lost 0 bases, and 7 bases lay in between. The CDR3: CAWSSGMNTEAFF. CDR3 nucleotides: TGTGCCTGGAGTTCAGGGATGAACACTGAAGCTTTCTTT.

This chain links TRBV7-9 with TRBJ2-4; D is perhaps TRBD1 or TRBD2 (5 bases each). Germline V gives CDR1 SEHNR, CDR2 FQNEAQ (reference sequence). CDR3 length equals 16 residues. Trimming removed 1 base from V and 2 bases from J, with 12 bases in between. The CDR3 is CASSLGPRDPKNIQYF. CDR3 bases: TGTGCCAGCAGCTTAGGGCCCAGGGACCCCAAAAACATTCAGTACTTC.